A selection of T cell receptor beta chains follows, all from one sample in a study of regulatory T cells in long-lasting Graves disease. TCRdb independently ran MiXCR on the multiplex PCR reads; one entry per CDR3 protein. Here the sample spans some 460,000 distinct CDR3 sequences, roughly 17% being singletons. This sample also belongs to another study, concerning T cells in Graves' hyperthyroidism and ophthalmopathy.

Sequences were derived from peripheral blood mononuclear cells (PBMCs), sampled at new diagnosis, from a patient treated with antithyroid drugs. Source of these receptors: a man in his forties with Graves disease. Both conserved end residues are part of each CDR3. The order of the fields is clone size, V gene, J gene, D gene, CDR3 protein, CDR3 DNA. D genes are given only for firm matches. Not all rows give a size; the values are once, few, many and, for expanded clones, a class.

many,TRBV11-2,TRBJ1-5,NA,CASSLSPGQPQHF,TGTGCCAGCAGCTTATCCCCCGGACAGCCCCAGCATTTT
NA,TRBV24-1,TRBJ2-1,NA,CATSDEHRVEQFF,TGTGCCACCAGTGACGAACATCGCGTGGAGCAGTTCTTC
many,TRBV11-2,TRBJ2-7,TRBD2,CASSPSGLAGYEQYF,TGTGCCAGCAGCCCCTCTGGGCTAGCGGGTTACGAGCAGTACTTC
few,TRBV3-1,TRBJ1-5,NA,CASSQLGLPQHF,TGTGCCAGCAGCCAATTGGGACTCCCCCAGCATTTT
many,TRBV28,TRBJ2-7,NA,CASSSLGIYEQYF,TGTGCCAGCAGTTCCCTCGGGATATACGAGCAGTACTTC
many,TRBV2,TRBJ2-3,NA,CASSEALGDTQYF,TGTGCCAGCAGTGAAGCGCTGGGAGATACGCAGTATTTT
many,TRBV3-1,TRBJ2-7,NA,CASSHWRTAYEQYF,TGTGCCAGCAGCCACTGGCGGACAGCCTACGAGCAGTACTTC
few,TRBV18,TRBJ2-1,TRBD2,CASSPRTSGFSYNEQFF,TGTGCCAGCTCACCTAGGACTAGCGGTTTCTCCTACAATGAGCAGTTCTTC
many,TRBV20-1,TRBJ2-1,NA,CSARKQAVTNEQFF,TGCAGTGCTAGGAAACAGGCTGTCACAAATGAGCAGTTCTTC
many,TRBV10-3,TRBJ2-3,NA,CAISGGLDTQYF,TGTGCCATCAGTGGCGGTCTAGATACGCAGTATTTT
many,TRBV18,TRBJ1-1,TRBD1,CASSKGDRETFF,TGTGCCAGCTCAAAAGGGGACAGGGAAACTTTCTTT
NA,TRBV7-7,TRBJ2-5,TRBD2,CASSHGLAGMKETQYF,TGTGCTAGCAGCCACGGACTAGCGGGAATGAAGGAGACCCAGTACTTC
NA,TRBV28,TRBJ2-7,TRBD1,CASSRAPGTGAYEQYF,TGTGCCAGCAGCCGGGCCCCCGGGACAGGCGCCTACGAGCAGTACTTC
NA,TRBV20-1,TRBJ2-1,TRBD2,CSARTSGSSDEQFF,TGCAGTGCTCGAACTAGCGGGAGTTCGGATGAGCAGTTCTTC
few,TRBV5-1,TRBJ2-6,NA,CASSKTASGANVLTF,TGCGCCAGCAGCAAAACAGCCTCTGGGGCCAACGTCCTGACTTTC
many,TRBV12-3/TRBV12-4,TRBJ2-5,TRBD2,CASSTGTRRETQYF,TGTGCCAGCAGTACCGGGACTAGAAGAGAGACCCAGTACTTC
many,TRBV20-1,TRBJ2-5,TRBD2,CSARDHGTSGGHQYF,TGCAGTGCTAGAGACCACGGGACTAGCGGAGGGCACCAGTACTTC
NA,TRBV7-9,TRBJ1-6,NA,CASSSTRGGNNSPLHF,TGTGCCAGCAGCTCAACACGTGGAGGGAATAATTCACCCCTCCACTTT
NA,TRBV25-1,TRBJ2-7,NA,CASRQVGEQYF,TGTGCCAGCCGACAGGTGGGCGAGCAGTACTTC
many,TRBV3-1,TRBJ2-1,NA,CASSQDDREFNEQFF,TGTGCCAGCAGCCAAGATGACCGAGAATTCAATGAGCAGTTCTTC
many,TRBV7-3,TRBJ2-5,TRBD2,CASSLSGAGGSTQETQYF,TGTGCCAGCAGCTTAAGTGGAGCGGGCGGGAGTACCCAAGAGACCCAGTACTTC
many,TRBV2,TRBJ1-5,NA,CASGRSVGDQPQHF,TGTGCCAGCGGCCGGAGCGTGGGGGATCAGCCCCAGCATTTT
few,TRBV9,TRBJ2-2,NA,CASSVEVSANTGELFF,TGTGCCAGCAGCGTAGAGGTTAGCGCGAACACCGGGGAGCTGTTTTTT
many,TRBV3-1,TRBJ2-7,NA,CASSQEDEQYF,TGTGCCAGCAGCCAGGAAGACGAGCAGTACTTC
many,TRBV3-1,TRBJ2-1,TRBD2,CASSQDLLAGGEQFF,TGTGCCAGCAGCCAAGACCTCCTAGCGGGAGGAGAGCAGTTCTTC
NA,TRBV12-3/TRBV12-4,TRBJ2-6,TRBD2,CASSPLAGGQSGANVLTF,TGTGCCAGCAGCCCACTAGCGGGAGGTCAATCTGGGGCCAACGTCCTGACTTTC
NA,TRBV19,TRBJ2-1,TRBD1,CASSSRTGGVGNEQFF,TGTGCCAGTAGTTCCCGGACAGGGGGCGTGGGGAATGAGCAGTTCTTC
many,TRBV7-9,TRBJ2-3,NA,CASSLVGGAQYF,TGTGCCAGCAGCCTAGTTGGAGGGGCGCAGTATTTT
few,TRBV30,TRBJ2-7,NA,CAWSTAGPEQYF,TGTGCCTGGAGCACGGCGGGACCCGAGCAGTACTTC
many,TRBV28,TRBJ2-7,TRBD2,CASSSTSGISDEQYF,TGTGCCAGCAGTTCAACTAGCGGGATTAGCGACGAGCAGTACTTC
few,TRBV9,TRBJ2-1,NA,CASSVEAEYNEQFF,TGTGCCAGCAGCGTAGAGGCCGAGTACAATGAGCAGTTCTTC
many,TRBV20-1,TRBJ2-1,NA,CSARDRVGVNEQFF,TGCAGTGCTAGAGATCGGGTAGGGGTAAACGAGCAGTTCTTC
few,TRBV30,TRBJ2-1,NA,CAWSVLSWANEQFF,TGTGCCTGGAGTGTACTTTCCTGGGCTAATGAGCAGTTCTTC
many,TRBV20-1,TRBJ2-7,NA,CSAFGGGDSYEQYF,TGCAGTGCCTTTGGGGGCGGGGACTCCTACGAGCAGTACTTC